This T cell receptor beta chain is drawn from a study of CD8 T cells in Susac syndrome. In blood CD8+ and CD4+ T cells, TCR beta underwent sequencing. TEMRA cells were FACS-enriched, with CD8+ and CD4+ T cells isolated negatively. RNA in amounts of 0.5 to 1 ug was reverse transcribed with random hexamers. TCRdb independently ran MiXCR on the immunoSEQ multiplex PCR reads; one entry per CDR3 protein. Here the sample spans around 270,000 distinct CDR3 sequences, around 91% being singletons. V dropped 3 bases and J dropped 5; count of bases not matched to a gene: 8. The CDR3 consists of 14 residues. The germline V gene encodes CDR1 DFQATT and CDR2 SNEGSKA (reference sequence).

The source is a human donor with multiple sclerosis. The gene calls are TRBV20-1 and TRBJ1-1; 8 bases agree with TRBD1. Input material: CD8+ T cells from PBMCs. The CDR3 sequence is CSARGTGLGTEAFF. CDR3 in DNA: TGCAGTGCTAGGGGGACAGGTCTGGGTACTGAAGCTTTCTTT.